This TCR beta chain was obtained from a study of control samples from healthy donors and cancer patients. The junction had 4 bases not matched to a gene; V was cut back by 3 bases and J by 4 bases. Germline CDR1 and CDR2: LNHNV and YYDKDF (reference sequence). The CDR3 totals 15 residues. Method: immunoSEQ multiplex PCR; TCRdb's copy keeps in-frame clones and lacks some. The table includes nearly 55,000 clones, nearly 96% detected once. This rearrangement joins TRBV15 to TRBJ2-1, with 9 bases lining up with TRBD2. The sample comprised blood. The receptor was isolated from a woman in her thirties in good health. The CDR3 DNA is TGTGCCACCAGCAGTGTAGCGGGAGTATACAATGAGCAGTTCTTC. It codes for CATSSVAGVYNEQFF.